The 17 T cell receptor beta chains in this list originate from one sample, sequenced in a study of metastatic and nonmetastatic thyroid tumors. TCRdb redid the clone calls on the PCR reads using MiXCR. The sample yields over 20,000 clones, 9% to 15% seen once. None of the patients had undergone any treatment ahead of thyroid surgery. The sequencing input was blood. These receptors were taken from a male donor with papillary thyroid cancer or a benign thyroid nodule (not recorded which). Some clones in this sample may be carry-over from other donors' samples.

This clone turned up a few times. The genes are TRBV7-2 and TRBJ2-7; D might be TRBD2 (6 bases). This CDR3 contains 14 residues. V was cut by 1 base and J by 5 bases, with 12 bases left in between. The germline V gene encodes CDR1 SGHTA and CDR2 FQGNSA. The CDR3 DNA sequence: TGTGCCAGCAGCTTAGACGGGAGCCTTGACGAGCAGTACTTC. Amino acids: CASSLDGSLDEQYF.

This clone showed up just a few times. The V call is TRBV24-1, the J call TRBJ2-7; tentative D call: TRBD1 (5 bases). The germline V gene has CDR1 KGHDR and CDR2 SFDVKD. The CDR3 spans 13 residues. Trimming took off 7 bases at V and 7 bases at J, with 16 bases between the two ends. CDR3 residues: CATSPSWGGEQYF. CDR3 nucleotide sequence: TGTGCCACCAGCCCTTCTTGGGGCGGTGAGCAGTACTTC.

The chain joins TRBV13 to TRBJ2-1, with 13 bases lining up with TRBD2. The V gene's germline CDR1 is PRHDT and CDR2 FYEKMQ (reference sequence). V shed 4 bases, J shed 0 bases, and the junction held 6 bases outside the gene matches. This CDR3 contains 18 residues. DNA of the CDR3: TGTGCCAGCAGCTCCTTACTAGCGGGAGGGCCCTCCTACAATGAGCAGTTCTTC. It is translated as CASSSLLAGGPSYNEQFF.

This clone has at least ten counts. This sequence joins TRBV12-3 or TRBV12-4 and TRBJ1-1; possibly TRBD1 for D (5 bases). The CDR3 contains 14 residues. Deletions cut 3 bases from V and 4 bases from J, with 12 bases between. The CDR3 bases are TGTGCCAGCAGTTTGTGGGGGAAGGGCACTGAAGCTTTCTTT. It translates to CASSLWGKGTEAFF.

This clone was seen at least ten times. The chain carries TRBV19 and TRBJ1-4; a weak D match, TRBD1 (6 bases). In germline, CDR1 is LNHDA, CDR2 SQIVND (reference sequence). This CDR3 has 14 residues. With 6 bases removed from V and 0 bases from J, the gap between germline ends came to 8 bases. This chain's CDR3 is CASSRTATNEKLFF. The CDR3 nucleotides are TGTGCCAGTAGCCGGACAGCAACTAATGAAAAACTGTTTTTT.

Within the sample, this clone is medium-sized. This chain joins TRBV2 and TRBJ2-7; 12 bases align to TRBD2. The CDR3 is 14 residues long. Per germline, CDR1 SNHLY and CDR2 FYNNEI. J lost 5 bases, V lost 7 bases, and 6 bases had no gene match. CDR3 nucleotide sequence: TGTGCCAGCACGGCTAGCGGGAGGGTGAACGAGCAGTACTTC. The encoded protein is CASTASGRVNEQYF.

This chain uses TRBV7-8 with TRBJ2-7, with 7 bases identical to TRBD2. The germline gives CDR1 SGHVS, CDR2 FQNEAQ. V lost 0 bases and J lost 4; bases outside the gene matches: 0. The CDR3 extends over 13 amino acids. The CDR3 here is CASSLARGYEQYF. The CDR3 DNA reads TGTGCCAGCAGCTTAGCGCGGGGGTACGAGCAGTACTTC.

This clone was counted a few times. Being one base from a much bigger clone, this may be a read error. The genes are TRBV4-1 and TRBJ1-1, with D possibly being TRBD1 (5 bases). CDR3 length: 15 amino acids. The germline V gene encodes CDR1 MGHRA and CDR2 YSYEKL. The CDR3 loop is CVSSQATRGNTEAFF. The CDR3 region has the DNA TGCGTCAGCAGCCAAGCTACGAGGGGAAACACTGAAGCTTTCTTT.

In its sample, this clone was seen many times. This may stem from a read error, because a much larger clone lies one nucleotide away. The sample carries other DNA sequences with the same CDR3. V gene TRBV20-1 combines with J gene TRBJ2-7, with D perhaps TRBD2 (6 bases). V was cut by 8 bases and J by 5 bases, with 16 bases left in between. Germline V gene lookup returns CDR1 DFQATT and CDR2 SNEGSKA (reference sequence). This CDR3 region has 12 residues. Written as DNA, the CDR3 is TGCAGTCCTAAGGGACTGGCCCACGAGCAGTACTTC. It encodes CSPKGLAHEQYF.

This clone showed up many times. In nucleotides, the CDR3 is TGTGCCACCTCGAAAAGTCGGCTCTTGAATCAGCCCCAGCATTTT. Protein product: CATSKSRLLNQPQHF. This chain connects TRBV19 to TRBJ1-5; D gene uncertain. This CDR3 is 15 amino acids long. Germline loops: CDR1 LNHDA, CDR2 SQIVND (reference sequence). V lost 10 bases and J lost 4, with 20 bases in between.

This clone was seen ten or more times. The chain links TRBV15 to TRBJ2-7; D may be TRBD2 (5 bases). From germline, CDR1 is LNHNV and CDR2 YYDKDF (reference sequence). Trimming cost V 0 bases and J 7 bases, with 13 bases left between them. The CDR3 totals 14 residues. CDR3 amino acids: CATSRDTDYEEQYF. CDR3 DNA: TGTGCCACCAGCAGAGATACTGACTACGAGGAGCAGTACTTC.

The V and J genes are TRBV20-1 and TRBJ1-1; D might be TRBD1 (6 bases). The CDR3 is 14 residues long. Germline V gene sequence: CDR1 DFQATT, CDR2 SNEGSKA (reference sequence). Trimming left V 5 bases short and J 5 bases short, with 18 bases between. CDR3 in DNA: TGCAGTGCTCGAGTTGGGGGGGCGTATACTGAAGCTTTCTTT. Translation: CSARVGGAYTEAFF.

In its sample, this clone ranks as medium-sized (0.01 to 0.1%). The chain links TRBV2 to TRBJ2-7, with a possible D match to TRBD1 (6 bases). Germline V gene lookup returns CDR1 SNHLY and CDR2 FYNNEI. The CDR3 loop spans 12 amino acids. V was trimmed by 6 bases and J by 3 bases, leaving 9 bases between them. CDR3 coding DNA: TGTGCCAGCAGCGAACAGGGCTACGAGCAGTACTTC. Translation gives CASSEQGYEQYF.

The rearrangement joins TRBV10-3 to TRBJ2-3; D remains unclear. This CDR3 region has 12 residues. CDR1 and CDR2 from the germline V gene are ENHRY and SYGVKD. Trimming pared 4 bases from V and 2 bases from J, leaving 4 bases between. The CDR3 DNA reads TGTGCCATCAGTGGTTCCACAGATACGCAGTATTTT. Translated: CAISGSTDTQYF.

Ten or more counts support this clone. The chain employs TRBV13 and TRBJ2-7; no definite D call. In germline, CDR1 is PRHDT, CDR2 FYEKMQ (reference sequence). The V gene lost 0 bases and the J gene lost 3 bases, with 6 bases spanning the gap. This CDR3 is 13 amino acids long. The CDR3 region has the DNA TGTGCCAGCAGCTTAGGCTCGGGCTACGAGCAGTACTTC. Translating it yields CASSLGSGYEQYF.

This clone was counted at least ten times. The rearrangement links TRBV4-2 to TRBJ2-1; 7 positions agree with TRBD2. The junction had 9 bases not matched to a gene; V was cut back by 4 bases and J by 6 bases. The germline CDR1 and CDR2 sequences are LGHNA and YNFKEQ. CDR3 length: 15 residues. The CDR3 loop reads CASSRGGASGNEQFF. CDR3 nucleotides: TGTGCCAGCAGCCGAGGAGGAGCTAGCGGCAATGAGCAGTTCTTC.

This chain joins TRBV28 and TRBJ2-1; TRBD2 matches 9 bases. This CDR3 is 15 amino acids long. J was trimmed by 4 bases and V by 5 bases; bases with no gene match: 6. Germline V gives CDR1 MDHEN, CDR2 SYDVKM. CDR3 loop: CASSGYSGSYNEQFF. The CDR3 DNA reads TGTGCCAGCAGTGGTTATAGCGGGAGTTACAATGAGCAGTTCTTC.